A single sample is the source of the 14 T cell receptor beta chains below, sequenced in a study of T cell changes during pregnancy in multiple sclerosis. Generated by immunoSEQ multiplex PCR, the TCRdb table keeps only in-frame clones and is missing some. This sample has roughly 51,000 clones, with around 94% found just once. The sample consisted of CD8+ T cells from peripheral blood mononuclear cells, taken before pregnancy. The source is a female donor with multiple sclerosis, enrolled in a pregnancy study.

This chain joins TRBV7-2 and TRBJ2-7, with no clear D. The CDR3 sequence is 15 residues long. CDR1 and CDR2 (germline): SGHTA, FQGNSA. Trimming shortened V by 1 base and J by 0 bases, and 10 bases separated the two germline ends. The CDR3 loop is CASSLEQTYSYEQYF. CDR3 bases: TGTGCCAGCAGCTTAGAACAGACCTACTCCTACGAGCAGTACTTC.

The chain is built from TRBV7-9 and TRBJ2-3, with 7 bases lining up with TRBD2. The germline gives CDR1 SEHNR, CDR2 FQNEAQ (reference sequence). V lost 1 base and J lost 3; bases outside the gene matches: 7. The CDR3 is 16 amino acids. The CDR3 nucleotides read TGTGCCAGCAGCTTAGAAAGGGAGGGGAGGACAGATACGCAGTATTTT. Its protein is CASSLEREGRTDTQYF.

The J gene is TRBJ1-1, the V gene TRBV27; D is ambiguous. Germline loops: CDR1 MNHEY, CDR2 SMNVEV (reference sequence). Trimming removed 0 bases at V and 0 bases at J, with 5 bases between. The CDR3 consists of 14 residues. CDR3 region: CASSLSRVNTEAFF. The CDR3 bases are TGTGCCAGCAGTTTATCGCGGGTGAACACTGAAGCTTTCTTT.

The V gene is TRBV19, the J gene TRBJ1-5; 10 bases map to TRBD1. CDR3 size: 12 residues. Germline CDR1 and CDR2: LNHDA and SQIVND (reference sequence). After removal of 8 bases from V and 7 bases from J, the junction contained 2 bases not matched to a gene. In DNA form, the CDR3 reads TGTGCCAGTGGACAGGGGGTCCAGCCCCAGCATTTT. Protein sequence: CASGQGVQPQHF.

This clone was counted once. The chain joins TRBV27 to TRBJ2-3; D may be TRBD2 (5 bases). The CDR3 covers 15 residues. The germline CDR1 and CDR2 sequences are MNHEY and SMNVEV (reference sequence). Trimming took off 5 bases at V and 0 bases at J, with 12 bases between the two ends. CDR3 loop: CASSLGVTSTDTQYF. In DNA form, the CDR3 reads TGTGCCAGCAGTCTCGGGGTTACTAGCACAGATACGCAGTATTTT.

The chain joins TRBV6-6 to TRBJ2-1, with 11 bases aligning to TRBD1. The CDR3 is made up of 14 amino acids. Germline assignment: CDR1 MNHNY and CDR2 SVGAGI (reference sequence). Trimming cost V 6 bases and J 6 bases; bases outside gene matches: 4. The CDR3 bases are TGTGCCAGCAGCGGACAGGGGGCGCGCAATGAGCAGTTCTTC. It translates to CASSGQGARNEQFF.

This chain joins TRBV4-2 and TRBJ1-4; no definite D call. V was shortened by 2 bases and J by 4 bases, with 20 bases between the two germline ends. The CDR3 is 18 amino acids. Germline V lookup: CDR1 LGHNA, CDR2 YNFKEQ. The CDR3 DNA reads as TGTGCCAGCAGCCAAATGCTTTCGGGCCGTGAGGGTAATGAAAAACTGTTTTTT. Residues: CASSQMLSGREGNEKLFF.

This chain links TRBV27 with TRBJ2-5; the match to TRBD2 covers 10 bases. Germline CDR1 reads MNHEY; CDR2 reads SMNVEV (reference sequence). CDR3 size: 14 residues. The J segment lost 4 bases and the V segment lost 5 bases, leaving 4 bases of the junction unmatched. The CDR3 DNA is TGTGCCAGCAGTCCGATAGCGGGAGGAGAGACCCAGTACTTC. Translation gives CASSPIAGGETQYF.

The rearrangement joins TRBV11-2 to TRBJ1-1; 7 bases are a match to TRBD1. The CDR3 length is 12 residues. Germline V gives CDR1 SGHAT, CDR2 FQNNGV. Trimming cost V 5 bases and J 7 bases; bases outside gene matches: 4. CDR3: CASSPTGLEAFF. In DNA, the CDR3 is TGTGCCAGCAGCCCGACAGGGCTTGAAGCTTTCTTT.

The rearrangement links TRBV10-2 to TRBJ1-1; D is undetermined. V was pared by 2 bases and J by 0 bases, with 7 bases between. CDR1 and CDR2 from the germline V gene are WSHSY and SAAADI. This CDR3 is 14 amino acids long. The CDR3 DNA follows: TGCGCCAGCAGTGAGGTTCAGGTGAACACTGAAGCTTTCTTT. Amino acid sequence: CASSEVQVNTEAFF.

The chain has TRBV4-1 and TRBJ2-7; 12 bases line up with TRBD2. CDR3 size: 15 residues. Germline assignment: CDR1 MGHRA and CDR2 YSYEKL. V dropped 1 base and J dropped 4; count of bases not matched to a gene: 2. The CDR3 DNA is TGCGCCAGCAGCCAAGTTGGGACTAGCGGGTACGAGCAGTACTTC. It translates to CASSQVGTSGYEQYF.

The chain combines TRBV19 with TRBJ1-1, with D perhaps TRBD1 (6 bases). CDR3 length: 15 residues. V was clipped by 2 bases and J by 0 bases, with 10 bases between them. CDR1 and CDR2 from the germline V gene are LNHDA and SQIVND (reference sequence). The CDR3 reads CASSISGQLNTEAFF. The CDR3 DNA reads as TGTGCCAGTAGTATATCTGGACAGCTGAACACTGAAGCTTTCTTT.

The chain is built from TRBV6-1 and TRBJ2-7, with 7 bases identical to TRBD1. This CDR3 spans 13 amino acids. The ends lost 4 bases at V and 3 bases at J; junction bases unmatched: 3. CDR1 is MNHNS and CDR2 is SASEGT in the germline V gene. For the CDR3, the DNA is TGTGCCAGCAGTGTCACAGGGGACTACGAGCAGTACTTC. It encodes CASSVTGDYEQYF.

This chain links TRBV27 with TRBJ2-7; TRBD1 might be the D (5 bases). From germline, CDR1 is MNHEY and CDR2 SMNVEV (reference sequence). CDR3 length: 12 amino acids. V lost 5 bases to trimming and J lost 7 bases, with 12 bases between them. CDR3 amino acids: CASSTTGSEQYF. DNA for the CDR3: TGTGCCAGCAGTACAACAGGAAGTGAGCAGTACTTC.